The rows below give T cell receptor beta chains drawn from one sample of a study of CD8+ T cells in alopecia areata. Sequenced by immunoSEQ multiplex PCR; TCRdb stores in-frame clones only, minus some. The sample includes approximately 210,000 clones, roughly 60% of them seen just once. Sequencing was performed on CD4+ T cells sorted from blood, taken at week 24, from a patient treated with tofacitinib. These receptors were collected from a human donor with alopecia areata. Both conserved end residues are part of each CDR3. A D gene is named only where the DNA matches it firmly. The size entry is marked missing in some rows and otherwise reads once, few, many or a size class.

D gene	V gene	clone size	J gene	CDR3 protein	CDR3 DNA
-	TRBV5-6	-	TRBJ2-7	CASSLISLGEQYF	TGTGCCAGCAGCTTGATTTCTCTAGGCGAGCAGTACTTC
TRBD1	TRBV2	-	TRBJ2-5	CASAHLVPGQGGETQYF	TGTGCCAGCGCCCACCTAGTCCCGGGACAGGGAGGGGAGACCCAGTACTTC
-	TRBV19	-	TRBJ2-6	CASKPSYSGANVLTF	TGTGCCAGTAAGCCTTCCTACTCTGGGGCCAACGTCCTGACTTTC
TRBD1	TRBV9	-	TRBJ1-2	CASSVTAGGFEIGYTF	TGTGCCAGCAGCGTAACTGCAGGGGGCTTTGAGATAGGCTACACCTTC
TRBD1	TRBV6-5	-	TRBJ1-5	CASSRTGNNQPQHF	TGTGCCAGCAGTCGGACAGGGAACAATCAGCCCCAGCATTTT
-	TRBV10-3	few	TRBJ2-6	CAISENGGANVLTF	TGTGCCATCAGTGAGAACGGTGGGGCCAACGTCCTGACTTTC
-	TRBV6-6	-	TRBJ2-7	CASSYSSYEQYF	TGTGCCAGCAGTTACTCATCATACGAGCAGTACTTC
-	TRBV4-1	-	TRBJ2-7	CASSQEGAYEQYF	TGCGCCAGCAGCCAGGAGGGAGCTTACGAGCAGTACTTC
-	TRBV29-1	-	TRBJ1-1	CSVNRGGMNTEAFF	TGCAGCGTTAACCGAGGGGGAATGAACACTGAAGCTTTCTTT
TRBD1	TRBV29-1	-	TRBJ2-7	CSVMDRGHGQYF	TGCAGCGTTATGGACAGGGGGCACGGGCAGTACTTC
TRBD1	TRBV29-1	-	TRBJ1-5	CSVRQGMDQPQHF	TGCAGCGTTCGACAGGGAATGGATCAGCCCCAGCATTTT
-	TRBV29-1	-	TRBJ1-1	CSVEYEGRSDTEAFF	TGCAGCGTTGAATATGAGGGGCGTTCCGACACTGAAGCTTTCTTT